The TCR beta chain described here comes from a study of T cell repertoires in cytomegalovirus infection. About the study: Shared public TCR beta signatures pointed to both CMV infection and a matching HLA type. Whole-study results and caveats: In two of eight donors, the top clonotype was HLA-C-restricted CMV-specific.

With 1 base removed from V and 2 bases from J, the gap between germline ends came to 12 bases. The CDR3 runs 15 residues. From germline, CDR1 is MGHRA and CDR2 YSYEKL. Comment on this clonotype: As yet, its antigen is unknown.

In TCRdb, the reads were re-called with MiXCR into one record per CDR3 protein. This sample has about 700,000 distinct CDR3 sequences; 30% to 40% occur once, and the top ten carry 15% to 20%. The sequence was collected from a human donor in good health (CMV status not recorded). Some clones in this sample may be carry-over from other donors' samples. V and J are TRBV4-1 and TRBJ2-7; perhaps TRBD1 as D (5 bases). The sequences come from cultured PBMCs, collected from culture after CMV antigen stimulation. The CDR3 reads CASSQGDDSTYEQYF. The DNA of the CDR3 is TGCGCCAGCAGCCAAGGGGATGACAGCACCTACGAGCAGTACTTC.